These 17 T cell receptor beta chains were sequenced from one sample in a study of blood T cell repertoires in COVID-19 (dated by TCRdb to about 2020). Library preparation was by the immunoSEQ multiplex PCR assay. The immuneACCESS repertoire file appears here via TCRdb, limited to in-frame rearrangements. These files lack a portion of the clones; in checked studies, under half of the deficit traces to unresolved V genes, and the cause of the others is not known. In this sample the table shows roughly 250,000 clones, roughly 91% of which occur a single time. The ten largest clones add up to approximately 0.84% of the sample. Sequences were obtained from peripheral blood. These receptor sequences come from a man aged 30 to 39 with acute or convalescent COVID-19.

The V and J genes are TRBV9 and TRBJ2-3, with a weak D call TRBD2 (6 bases). Germline V gene lookup returns CDR1 SGDLS and CDR2 YYNGEE. Trimming stripped 4 bases from V and 4 bases from J, with 25 bases between. The CDR3 consists of 18 residues. CDR3 sequence (DNA): TGTGCCAGCAGCCCCCGGAGCGGGCGACTAGAGAGGGCAGATACGCAGTATTTT. It translates to CASSPRSGRLERADTQYF.

The table lists this clone with many counts. The rearrangement links TRBV9 to TRBJ1-2, with D hard to call. Looked up from germline, CDR1 is SGDLS and CDR2 is YYNGEE. The CDR3 is 15 amino acids. V lost 0 bases, J lost 0 bases, and 9 bases lay in between. Here the CDR3 DNA reads TGTGCCAGCAGCGTAGAAGGAGGTTCTAACTATGGCTACACCTTC. As protein: CASSVEGGSNYGYTF.

This sequence joins TRBV29-1 and TRBJ1-1; D is possibly TRBD1 (5 bases). Trimming cost V 6 bases and J 4 bases, with 15 bases left between them. The CDR3 loop spans 13 amino acids. Germline CDR1 and CDR2: SQVTM and ANQGSEA. The CDR3 is CSVGGGVGTEAFF. CDR3 in DNA: TGCAGCGTCGGGGGGGGAGTAGGCACTGAAGCTTTCTTT.

V usage is TRBV6-1 and J usage is TRBJ1-2, with 10 bases that match TRBD1. The germline V gene has CDR1 MNHNS and CDR2 SASEGT. J was trimmed by 3 bases and V by 1 base; bases with no gene match: 5. This CDR3 spans 16 amino acids. The CDR3 reads CASSEVVGTGDYGYTF. CDR3 bases: TGTGCCAGCAGTGAAGTCGTGGGGACAGGGGACTATGGCTACACCTTC.

The gene calls are TRBV4-1 and TRBJ2-3, with TRBD2 identical over 9 bases. This CDR3 contains 17 residues. From germline, CDR1 is MGHRA and CDR2 YSYEKL. V lost 1 base, J lost 0 bases, and 5 bases stayed unmatched. The CDR3 coding sequence is TGCGCCAGCAGCCAAGGGTCCCTAGCGGGAAGCACAGATACGCAGTATTTT. Translating it yields CASSQGSLAGSTDTQYF.

The chain employs TRBV28 and TRBJ2-3; 9 positions agree with TRBD2. Trimming cost V 2 bases and J 1 base; bases outside gene matches: 7. Germline V gene sequence: CDR1 MDHEN, CDR2 SYDVKM. The CDR3 runs 17 residues. CDR3 DNA: TGTGCCAGCAGTTTAGCGGGAGGGTCCCTACGCACAGATACGCAGTATTTT. Encoded protein: CASSLAGGSLRTDTQYF. The entire variable domain, with the rest obtained from reference TRBV28 and TRBJ2-3, is as follows: DVKVTQSSRYLVKRTGEKVFLECVQDMDHENMFWYRQDPGLGLRLIYFSYDVKMKEKGDIPEGYSVSREKKERFSLILESASTNQTSMYLCASSLAGGSLRTDTQYFGPGTRLTVL.

V gene TRBV19 combines with J gene TRBJ2-7; 10 bases are a match to TRBD1. Germline values: CDR1 LNHDA, CDR2 SQIVND (reference sequence). The V segment lost 4 bases and the J segment 2 bases; nucleotides outside the gene matches: 2. The CDR3 consists of 14 residues. CDR3 residues: CASSTGQGAYEQYF. Here the CDR3 DNA reads TGTGCCAGTAGTACCGGACAGGGGGCCTACGAGCAGTACTTC.

This chain connects TRBV2 to TRBJ1-1, with 9 bases lining up with TRBD1. V trimming: 6 bases; J trimming: 6 bases; junction bases outside the gene matches: 11. The CDR3 is 15 amino acids. Germline CDR1 is SNHLY and CDR2 is FYNNEI. The CDR3 loop reads CASRDIGTGRAEAFF. DNA of the CDR3: TGTGCCAGCAGGGACATAGGGACAGGGAGGGCTGAAGCTTTCTTT.

The rearrangement uses TRBV10-3 and TRBJ2-3, with D possibly matching TRBD2 (5 bases). The CDR3 extends over 13 amino acids. V was cut by 6 bases and J by 0 bases, with 7 bases left in between. Germline loops: CDR1 ENHRY, CDR2 SYGVKD. This CDR3 reads CAIRGGSTDTQYF. For the CDR3, the DNA is TGTGCCATCAGAGGCGGGAGCACAGATACGCAGTATTTT.

V is TRBV12-5 and J is TRBJ2-1; 14 nucleotides match TRBD2. The germline CDR1 and CDR2 sequences are LGHNT and FRNRAP. The CDR3 extends over 18 amino acids. The trim removed 4 bases at V and 1 base at J, leaving 6 bases unmatched. CDR3 coding DNA: TGTGCTAGTGGTTCAGGACTAGCGGGGGGTTGGTCCTACAATGAGCAGTTCTTC. Translation gives CASGSGLAGGWSYNEQFF.

The chain links TRBV5-4 to TRBJ1-3, with 8 nucleotides matching TRBD1. This CDR3 comprises 16 residues. Trimming at V came to 2 bases and at J to 1 base, leaving 5 bases not matched to a gene. Germline CDR1 reads SGHNT; CDR2 reads YYREEE (reference sequence). The CDR3 DNA sequence: TGTGCCAGCAGCTTCTCGACAGGGGCGTCTGGAAACACCATATATTTT. It codes for CASSFSTGASGNTIYF.

The chain carries TRBV28 and TRBJ2-5; maybe TRBD2 (5 bases). There are 12 residues in the CDR3. Per the germline V gene, CDR1 is MDHEN and CDR2 is SYDVKM. V was shortened by 3 bases and J by 12 bases, with 14 bases between the two germline ends. CDR3 nucleotides: TGTGCCAGCAGTTTTCGGGGTGACAATAAGTACTTC. This codes for CASSFRGDNKYF.

The chain uses TRBV2 and TRBJ1-6; 10 bases line up with TRBD1. The J segment lost 9 bases and the V segment lost 10 bases, leaving 12 bases of the junction unmatched. Per germline, CDR1 SNHLY and CDR2 FYNNEI. CDR3 size: 15 residues. CDR3 DNA: TGTGCCACAGCCATGGACAGGGGGATAGGTTCACCCCTCCACTTT. This translates into CATAMDRGIGSPLHF.

Notes on this clone: A junction end diverges from the germline sequence, so it may reflect a read error. This sequence joins TRBV7-7 and TRBJ2-5; D not certain. In germline, CDR1 is SSHAT, CDR2 FNYEAQ (reference sequence). This CDR3 has 13 residues. CDR3 sequence reads: CASSLGAVETQYF. CDR3 coding DNA: TGTGCTAGCAGCTTAGGTGCAGTGGAGACCCAGTACTTC. Full variable domain (missing parts from reference TRBV7-7 and TRBJ2-5): GAGVSQSPRYKVTKRGQDVTLRCDPISSHATLYWYQQALGQGPEFLTYFNYEAQPDKSGLPSDRFSAERPEGSISTLTIQRTEQRDSAMYRCASSLGAVETQYFGPGTRLLVL.

The chain uses TRBV2 and TRBJ2-5, with 7 bases fitting TRBD1. The CDR3 length is 16 residues. V lost 7 bases, J lost 0 bases, and 11 bases stayed unmatched. Germline lookup yields CDR1 SNHLY and CDR2 FYNNEI. The CDR3 here is CASKGTRGMYQETQYF. CDR3 DNA sequence: TGTGCCAGCAAAGGGACCAGGGGGATGTACCAAGAGACCCAGTACTTC.

The gene calls are TRBV5-4 and TRBJ2-6; maybe TRBD1 (5 bases). Trimming took 7 bases from V and 4 from J, leaving 15 bases between them. CDR3 length: 15 amino acids. Germline CDR1 reads SGHNT; CDR2 reads YYREEE (reference sequence). As DNA, the CDR3 is TGTGCCAGCGGAACCAGGGTTGCAGGGGCCAACGTCCTGACTTTC. Translated, it gives CASGTRVAGANVLTF.

The chain has TRBV21-1 and TRBJ1-6; the tabulated D call, TRBD1, remains unverified against the DNA. TRBV21-1 is noted as a pseudogene. This CDR3 region has 18 residues. Here the CDR3 DNA reads TGTGCCAGCAGCCTCAGGGGCCCTTCCCAAGAGGATAATTCACCCCTCCACTTT. Residues: CASSLRGPSQEDNSPLHF.